This is a list of T cell receptor beta chains from one sample in a study of shared clonotypes between healthy human individuals. The assay was immunoSEQ multiplex PCR, and TCRdb's table has in-frame clones only and misses some. The data contain approximately 2,200,000 clones, about 92% of them seen just once; the ten biggest clones take up under 2%. The specimen was naive CD8+ T cells from PBMCs. These receptors originate from a young man in good health. Some clones in this sample may be carry-over from other donors' samples. CDR3s include the opening cysteine and the closing phenylalanine or tryptophan. A D gene is named only where the DNA matches it firmly. Clone sizes are given selectively: once, few, many, or a class where the clone is expanded.

V gene,clone size,J gene,D gene,CDR3 DNA,CDR3 protein
TRBV7-9,NA,TRBJ1-2,NA,TGTGCCACCGGGGCCCCAGCAAACTATGGCTACACCTTC,CATGAPANYGYTF
TRBV7-8,NA,TRBJ1-3,TRBD1,TGTGCCAGCAGCTCCCCGCCGGGACAGGGGTGGTCTGGAAACACCATATATTTT,CASSSPPGQGWSGNTIYF
TRBV28,NA,TRBJ2-7,NA,TGTGCCAGCAGTTTATTATCCTGGGCTGACGAGCAGTACTTC,CASSLLSWADEQYF
TRBV10-2,NA,TRBJ2-1,NA,TGCGCCAGCCACACAGGGATGGTATTCGATGAGCAGTTCTTC,CASHTGMVFDEQFF
TRBV9,NA,TRBJ2-3,NA,TGTGCCAGCAGCGTAGTACGCGGGACAGATACGCAGTATTTT,CASSVVRGTDTQYF
TRBV11-2,NA,TRBJ2-7,NA,TGTGCCAGCAGCTTAGTAAGGGGCGTGTGGGAGCAGTACTTC,CASSLVRGVWEQYF
TRBV7-9,once,TRBJ2-2,NA,TGTGCCAGCAGCTTAGCAATCGTGGCCTACACCGGGGAGCTGTTTTTT,CASSLAIVAYTGELFF
TRBV7-9,NA,TRBJ2-7,NA,TGTGCCAGCAGCTTCCAGAGTTACGAGCAGTACTTC,CASSFQSYEQYF
TRBV19,NA,TRBJ1-3,NA,TGTGCCAGTAGTCGGGACACTTCCTTTGGGAGTGGAAACACCATATATTTT,CASSRDTSFGSGNTIYF
TRBV7-9,once,TRBJ2-2,NA,TGTGCCAGCAGCCCACTAGTGGGCTCGAACACCGGGGAGCTGTTTTTT,CASSPLVGSNTGELFF